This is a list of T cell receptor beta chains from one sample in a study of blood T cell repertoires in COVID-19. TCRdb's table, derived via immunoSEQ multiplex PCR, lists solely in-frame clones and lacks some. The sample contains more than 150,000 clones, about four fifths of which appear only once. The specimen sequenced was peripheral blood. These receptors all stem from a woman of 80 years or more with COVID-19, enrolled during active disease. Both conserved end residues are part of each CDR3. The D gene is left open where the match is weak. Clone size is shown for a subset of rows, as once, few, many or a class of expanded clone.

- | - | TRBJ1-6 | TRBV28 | CASSLNLVGEPPLHF | TGTGCCAGCAGTTTAAATCTGGTCGGGGAGCCACCCCTCCACTTT
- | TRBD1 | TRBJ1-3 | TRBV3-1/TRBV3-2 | CASSQAGQGAGNTIYF | TGTGCCAGCAGCCAAGCGGGACAGGGGGCTGGAAACACCATATATTTT
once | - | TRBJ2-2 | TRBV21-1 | CASSKDTRAGELFF | TGTGCCAGCAGCAAAGATACGAGGGCCGGGGAGCTGTTTTTT
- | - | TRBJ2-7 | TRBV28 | CASSNWGHQTYEQYF | TGTGCCAGCAGTAATTGGGGACACCAGACCTACGAGCAGTACTTC
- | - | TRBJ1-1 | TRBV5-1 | CASSREGSLNTEAFF | TGCGCCAGCAGCCGGGAGGGGAGCCTTAACACTGAAGCTTTCTTT
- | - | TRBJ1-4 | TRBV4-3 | CASSHHPTGHNEKLFF | TGCGCCAGCAGCCACCACCCGACAGGTCATAATGAAAAACTGTTTTTT
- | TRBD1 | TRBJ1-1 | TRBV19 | CASSGQGMNTEAFF | TGTGCCAGTAGCGGACAGGGGATGAACACTGAAGCTTTCTTT
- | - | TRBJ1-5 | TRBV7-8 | CASSPTHLNQPQHF | TGTGCCAGCAGCCCGACACACCTCAATCAGCCCCAGCATTTT
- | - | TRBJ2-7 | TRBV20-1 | CSASRLASTYEQYF | TGCAGTGCTAGTAGGCTAGCGTCAACCTACGAGCAGTACTTC
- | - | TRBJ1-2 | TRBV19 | CASSISGPNYGYTF | TGTGCCAGTAGTATTTCAGGGCCTAACTATGGCTACACCTTC
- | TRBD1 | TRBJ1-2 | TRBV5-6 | CASSLASVGQGDYGYTF | TGTGCCAGCAGCTTGGCGTCGGTCGGACAGGGGGACTATGGCTACACCTTC
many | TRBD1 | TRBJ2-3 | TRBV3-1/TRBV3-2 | CASSPGQGFTDTQYF | TGTGCCAGCAGCCCCGGACAGGGGTTCACAGATACGCAGTATTTT
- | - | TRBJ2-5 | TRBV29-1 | CSVSPQGIQTQYF | TGCAGCGTGAGCCCGCAGGGGATCCAGACCCAGTACTTC
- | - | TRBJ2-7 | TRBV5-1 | CASSRGAGDTYEQYF | TGCGCCAGCAGCCGGGGGGCAGGGGACACCTACGAGCAGTACTTC
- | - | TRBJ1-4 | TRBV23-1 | CASSQTPPGATNEKLFF | TGCGCCAGCAGTCAAACGCCTCCAGGGGCAACTAATGAAAAACTGTTTTTT
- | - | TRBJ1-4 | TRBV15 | CATTKDYHDEKLFF | TGTGCCACAACTAAGGACTATCACGATGAAAAACTGTTTTTT
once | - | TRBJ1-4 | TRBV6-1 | CASSEASGGGEKLFF | TGTGCCAGCAGTGAAGCGAGCGGGGGAGGTGAAAAACTGTTTTTT
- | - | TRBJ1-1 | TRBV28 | CASSQSYTEAFF | TGTGCCAGCAGTCAATCATACACTGAAGCTTTCTTT
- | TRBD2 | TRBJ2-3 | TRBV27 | CASRPGLASDTQYF | TGTGCCAGCAGACCGGGACTAGCATCCGATACGCAGTATTTT
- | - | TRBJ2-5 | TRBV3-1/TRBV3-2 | CASSQESRGLYQETQYF | TGTGCCAGCAGCCAAGAAAGCAGGGGCCTATACCAAGAGACCCAGTACTTC
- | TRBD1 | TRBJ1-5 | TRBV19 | CASKSIDRAGQPQHF | TGTGCCAGTAAGTCAATTGACAGGGCCGGGCAGCCCCAGCATTTT
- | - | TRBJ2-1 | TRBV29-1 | CSVEGRGLGHEQFF | TGCAGCGTTGAAGGGCGGGGTCTGGGCCATGAGCAGTTCTTC
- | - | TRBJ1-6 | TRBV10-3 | CAISGETASPLHF | TGTGCCATCAGTGGTGAGACAGCCTCACCCCTCCACTTT
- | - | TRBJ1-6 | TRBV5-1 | CASSPGRAGGNSPLHF | TGCGCCAGCAGCCCGGGACGGGCCGGGGGGAATTCACCCCTCCACTTT
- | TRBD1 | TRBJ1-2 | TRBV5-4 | CASSFWDRANYGYTF | TGTGCCAGCAGCTTCTGGGACAGGGCTAACTATGGCTACACCTTC
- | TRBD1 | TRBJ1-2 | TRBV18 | CASSPTGTGSENGYTF | TGTGCCAGCTCACCAACTGGGACAGGGAGTGAGAATGGCTACACCTTC
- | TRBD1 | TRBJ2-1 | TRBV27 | CASSYRGRRGSYNEQFF | TGTGCCAGCAGCTACAGGGGGCGCAGGGGCTCCTACAATGAGCAGTTCTTC
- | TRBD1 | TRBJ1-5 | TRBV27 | CASSLRQGVGSNQPQHF | TGTGCCAGCAGTCTTCGACAGGGGGTCGGGAGCAATCAGCCCCAGCATTTT
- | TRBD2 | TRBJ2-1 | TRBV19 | CATLLGGGSDEQFF | TGTGCCACTCTCCTCGGGGGGGGCTCGGATGAGCAGTTCTTC
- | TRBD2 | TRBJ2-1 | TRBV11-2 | CASSRLAGGHEQFF | TGTGCCAGCAGCAGGCTAGCGGGGGGCCATGAGCAGTTCTTC
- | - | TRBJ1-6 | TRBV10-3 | CAIKGQAGSPLHF | TGTGCCATCAAAGGTCAAGCAGGATCACCCCTCCACTTT
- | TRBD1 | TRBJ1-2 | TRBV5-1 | CASSGIGTGSYGYTF | TGCGCCAGCAGCGGTATAGGGACAGGCTCCTATGGCTACACCTTC
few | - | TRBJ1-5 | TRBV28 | CASRTGGAAYSNQPQHF | TGTGCCAGTCGGACTGGGGGGGCGGCATATAGCAATCAGCCCCAGCATTTT
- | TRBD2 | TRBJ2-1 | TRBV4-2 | CASSPYRTSGGANEQFF | TGTGCCAGCAGCCCTTACCGGACTAGCGGGGGGGCGAATGAGCAGTTCTTC
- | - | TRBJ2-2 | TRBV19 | CASSRALNTGELFF | TGTGCCAGTAGTAGGGCTTTAAACACCGGGGAGCTGTTTTTT
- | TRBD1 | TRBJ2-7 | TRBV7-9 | CASSLWTGSEYEQYF | TGTGCCAGCAGCCTGTGGACAGGGTCGGAGTACGAGCAGTACTTC
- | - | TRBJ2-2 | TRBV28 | CASSFNYRDSDTGELFF | TGTGCCAGCAGTTTTAATTACCGGGACTCCGACACCGGGGAGCTGTTTTTT
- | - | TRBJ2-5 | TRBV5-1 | CASSLYSTRETQYF | TGCGCCAGCAGCTTGTATAGTACGCGGGAGACCCAGTACTTC
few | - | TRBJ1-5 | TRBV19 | CASSVTRDIYQPQHF | TGTGCCAGTAGTGTTACTCGGGACATCTACCAGCCCCAGCATTTT
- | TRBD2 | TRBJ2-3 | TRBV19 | CASSALAGAGDTQYF | TGTGCCAGTAGTGCTCTAGCGGGGGCTGGAGATACGCAGTATTTT
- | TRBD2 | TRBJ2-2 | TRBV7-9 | CASRGLAGSTGELFF | TGTGCCAGCAGGGGACTAGCGGGAAGCACCGGGGAGCTGTTTTTT
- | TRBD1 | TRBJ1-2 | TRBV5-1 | CASSLAGTGQGYGYTF | TGCGCCAGCAGCTTGGCCGGGACAGGGCAGGGCTATGGCTACACCTTC
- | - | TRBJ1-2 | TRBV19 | CASSIAVERHGYTF | TGTGCCAGTAGTATAGCGGTAGAGAGGCATGGCTACACCTTC
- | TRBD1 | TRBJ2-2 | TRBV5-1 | CASSFGQGWAGELFF | TGCGCCAGCAGCTTCGGACAGGGTTGGGCCGGGGAGCTGTTTTTT
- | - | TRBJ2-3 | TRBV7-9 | CASSLGTGTDTQYF | TGTGCCAGCAGCTTAGGGACTGGCACAGATACGCAGTATTTT
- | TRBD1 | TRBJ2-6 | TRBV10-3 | CATRDSSPSGANVLTF | TGTGCCACACGGGACAGTTCACCCTCTGGGGCCAACGTCCTGACTTTC
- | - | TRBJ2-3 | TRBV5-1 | CASSLYGTEADTQYF | TGCGCCAGCAGCTTGTACGGAACGGAGGCAGATACGCAGTATTTT